A selection of T cell receptor beta chains follows, all from one sample in a study of cytomegalovirus exposure and HLA in healthy donors. Generated by immunoSEQ multiplex PCR, the TCRdb table keeps only in-frame clones and is missing some. The sample includes about 200,000 clones, 80% to 90% of them seen just once. The sample taken for sequencing was PBMCs. The receptor source for this set is a woman aged 25 to 45 in good health and CMV-seronegative. Both conserved end residues are trimmed from each CDR3. Each record gives: V gene, J gene, CDR3 protein.

v_call: TRBV6-5; j_call: TRBJ1-1; cdr3_aa: ASSYIQGGHTEAF
v_call: TRBV29-1; j_call: TRBJ2-5; cdr3_aa: SVEETSGPGTQY
v_call: TRBV9; j_call: TRBJ2-3; cdr3_aa: ASTLGTSSDTQY
v_call: TRBV7-9; j_call: TRBJ1-1; cdr3_aa: ASSFAYGNTEAF
v_call: TRBV7-2; j_call: TRBJ2-4; cdr3_aa: ASSLEAGRGIQY
v_call: TRBV5-1; j_call: TRBJ1-2; cdr3_aa: ASSLGSGKGLDGYT
v_call: TRBV9; j_call: TRBJ2-2; cdr3_aa: ASSYSLRDTGELF
v_call: TRBV25-1; j_call: TRBJ2-3; cdr3_aa: ASSGGGSTDTQY
v_call: TRBV5-8; j_call: TRBJ2-6; cdr3_aa: ASSLTYGAGANVLT
v_call: TRBV11-3; j_call: TRBJ2-1; cdr3_aa: ASSPGTAYNEQF
v_call: TRBV5-1; j_call: TRBJ2-3; cdr3_aa: ASSSSSTSGIADTQY
v_call: TRBV11-3; j_call: TRBJ2-3; cdr3_aa: ASKSGSNTDTQY
v_call: TRBV11-3; j_call: TRBJ2-1; cdr3_aa: ASSLGTGQLNEQF
v_call: TRBV28; j_call: TRBJ2-7; cdr3_aa: ASSLRAGQY
v_call: TRBV7-9; j_call: TRBJ2-7; cdr3_aa: ASSFLAGVPWEQY
v_call: TRBV11-2; j_call: TRBJ2-5; cdr3_aa: ASSYTQETQY
v_call: TRBV7-9; j_call: TRBJ1-2; cdr3_aa: SSSSGVGGGADYGYT
v_call: TRBV5-5; j_call: TRBJ1-3; cdr3_aa: ASSSSSGNTIY
v_call: TRBV28; j_call: TRBJ1-2; cdr3_aa: ASSRLTGSQGSSYT
v_call: TRBV6-1; j_call: TRBJ2-7; cdr3_aa: ASSSQGLGTYEQY
v_call: TRBV7-6; j_call: TRBJ1-2; cdr3_aa: ASSISGTENYGYT
v_call: TRBV9; j_call: TRBJ2-1; cdr3_aa: ASSVSSGGYNEQF
v_call: TRBV4-1; j_call: TRBJ2-1; cdr3_aa: ASSQPTLAGGELGQF
v_call: TRBV9; j_call: TRBJ1-1; cdr3_aa: ASNRQGAGEAF
v_call: TRBV6-6; j_call: TRBJ2-7; cdr3_aa: ASSYAGQGYEQY
v_call: TRBV5-1; j_call: TRBJ2-7; cdr3_aa: ASSPDGTNTYEQY
v_call: TRBV7-8; j_call: TRBJ2-1; cdr3_aa: ASTVAGGLYNEQF
v_call: TRBV6-5; j_call: TRBJ1-2; cdr3_aa: ASSPTTGPGYT
v_call: TRBV29-1; j_call: TRBJ1-2; cdr3_aa: SVEGRSLFDGYT
v_call: TRBV7-2; j_call: TRBJ2-1; cdr3_aa: ASSLGDYNEQF
v_call: TRBV11-3; j_call: TRBJ2-3; cdr3_aa: ASSRSGTDTQY
v_call: TRBV9; j_call: TRBJ2-3; cdr3_aa: ASSASPGDRGGDTQY
v_call: TRBV9; j_call: TRBJ2-1; cdr3_aa: ASSGTSGRFNEQF
v_call: TRBV7-8; j_call: TRBJ2-1; cdr3_aa: ASSAYRAGGTYNEQF
v_call: TRBV19; j_call: TRBJ2-1; cdr3_aa: ASSEAGWVGNEQF
v_call: TRBV27; j_call: TRBJ2-7; cdr3_aa: ASSLRGAREQY
v_call: TRBV2; j_call: TRBJ1-1; cdr3_aa: ASSLDKLMNTEAF
v_call: TRBV28; j_call: TRBJ2-4; cdr3_aa: ASSFTTGGNIQY
v_call: TRBV7-9; j_call: TRBJ2-1; cdr3_aa: ASSARDITGDNEQF
v_call: TRBV6-6; j_call: TRBJ2-1; cdr3_aa: ASRGAGGLREQF
v_call: TRBV7-9; j_call: TRBJ1-3; cdr3_aa: ASSPQGVSGNTIY
v_call: TRBV18; j_call: TRBJ2-5; cdr3_aa: ASSPSGQVLETQY
v_call: TRBV28; j_call: TRBJ1-2; cdr3_aa: ASREGTDSYGYT
v_call: TRBV28; j_call: TRBJ2-3; cdr3_aa: ASSLNELPSVGVHTDTQY
v_call: TRBV29-1; j_call: TRBJ2-5; cdr3_aa: SVFGTSQETQY
v_call: TRBV5-1; j_call: TRBJ2-5; cdr3_aa: ASSFTGSPGTQY
v_call: TRBV6-1; j_call: TRBJ2-3; cdr3_aa: ASSENGGGAGDTQY
v_call: TRBV5-4; j_call: TRBJ2-1; cdr3_aa: ASSLVGGGNNEQF
v_call: TRBV5-4; j_call: NA; cdr3_aa: ASSLARIRGTIYEQY
v_call: TRBV5-6; j_call: TRBJ2-5; cdr3_aa: ASSLVLAEGTQY